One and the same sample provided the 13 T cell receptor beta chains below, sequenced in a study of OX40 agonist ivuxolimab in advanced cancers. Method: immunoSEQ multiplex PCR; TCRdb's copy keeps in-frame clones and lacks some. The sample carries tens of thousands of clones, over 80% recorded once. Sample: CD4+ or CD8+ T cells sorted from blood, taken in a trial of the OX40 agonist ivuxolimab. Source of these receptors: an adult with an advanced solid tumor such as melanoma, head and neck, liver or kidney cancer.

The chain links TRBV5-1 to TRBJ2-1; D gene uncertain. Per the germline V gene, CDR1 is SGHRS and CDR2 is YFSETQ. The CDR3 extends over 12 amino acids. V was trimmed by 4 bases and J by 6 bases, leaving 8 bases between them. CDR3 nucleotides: TGCGCCAGCAGCCTCCATCCCAATGAGCAGTTCTTC. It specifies CASSLHPNEQFF.

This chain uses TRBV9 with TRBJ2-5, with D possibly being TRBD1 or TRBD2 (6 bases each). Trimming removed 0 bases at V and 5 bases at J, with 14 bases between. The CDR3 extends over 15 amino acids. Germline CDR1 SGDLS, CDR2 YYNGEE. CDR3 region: CASSVGPGARETQYF. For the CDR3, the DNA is TGTGCCAGCAGCGTAGGGCCGGGGGCGAGGGAGACCCAGTACTTC.

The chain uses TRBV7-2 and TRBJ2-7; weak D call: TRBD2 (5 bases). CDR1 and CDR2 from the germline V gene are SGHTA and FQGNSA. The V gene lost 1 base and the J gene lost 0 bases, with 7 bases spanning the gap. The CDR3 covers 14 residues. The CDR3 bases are TGTGCCAGCAGCTTAGATGGGAGCTCCTACGAGCAGTACTTC. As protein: CASSLDGSSYEQYF. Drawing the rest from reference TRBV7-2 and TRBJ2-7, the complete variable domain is GAGVSQSPSNKVTEKGKDVELRCDPISGHTALYWYRQSLGQGLEFLIYFQGNSAPDKSGLPSDRFSAERTGGSVSTLTIQRTQQEDSAVYLCASSLDGSSYEQYFGPGTRLTVT.

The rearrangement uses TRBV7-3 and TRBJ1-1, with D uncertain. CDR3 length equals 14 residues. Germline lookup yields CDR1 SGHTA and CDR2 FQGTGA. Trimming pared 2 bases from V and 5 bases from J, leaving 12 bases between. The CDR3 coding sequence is TGTGCCAGCAGCTTATTCGCTCAGACTACTGAAGCTTTCTTT. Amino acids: CASSLFAQTTEAFF.

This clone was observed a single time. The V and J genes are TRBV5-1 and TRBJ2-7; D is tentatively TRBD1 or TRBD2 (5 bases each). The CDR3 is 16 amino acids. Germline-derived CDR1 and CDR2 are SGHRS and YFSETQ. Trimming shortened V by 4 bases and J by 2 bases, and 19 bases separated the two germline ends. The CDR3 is CASSLGVGTPTYEQYF. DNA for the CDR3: TGCGCCAGCAGCCTGGGGGTGGGGACGCCAACCTACGAGCAGTACTTC.

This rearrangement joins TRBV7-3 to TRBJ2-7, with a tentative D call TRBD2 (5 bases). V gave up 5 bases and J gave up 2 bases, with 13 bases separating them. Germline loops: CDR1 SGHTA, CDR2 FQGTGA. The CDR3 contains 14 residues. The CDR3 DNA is TGTGCCAGCAGCGCCTATCTAGCCCCCTACGAGCAGTACTTC. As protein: CASSAYLAPYEQYF.

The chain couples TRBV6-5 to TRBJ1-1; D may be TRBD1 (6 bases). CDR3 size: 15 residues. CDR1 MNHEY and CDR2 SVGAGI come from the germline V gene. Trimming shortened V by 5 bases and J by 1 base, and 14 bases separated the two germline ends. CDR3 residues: CASSRPGHPNTEAFF. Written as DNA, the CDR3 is TGTGCCAGCAGTAGACCGGGACACCCGAACACTGAAGCTTTCTTT.

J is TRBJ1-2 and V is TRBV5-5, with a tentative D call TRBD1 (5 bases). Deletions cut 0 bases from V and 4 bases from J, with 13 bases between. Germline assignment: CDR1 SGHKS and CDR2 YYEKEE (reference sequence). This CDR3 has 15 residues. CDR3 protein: CASSLDRTPLYGYTF. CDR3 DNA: TGTGCCAGCAGCTTGGACAGGACCCCTCTCTATGGCTACACCTTC.

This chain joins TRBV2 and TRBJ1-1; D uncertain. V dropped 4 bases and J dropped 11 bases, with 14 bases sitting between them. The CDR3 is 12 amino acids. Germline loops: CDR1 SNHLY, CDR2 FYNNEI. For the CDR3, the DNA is TGTGCCAGCAGTGTTCGAGGCCCTTACGCTTTCTTT. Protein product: CASSVRGPYAFF.

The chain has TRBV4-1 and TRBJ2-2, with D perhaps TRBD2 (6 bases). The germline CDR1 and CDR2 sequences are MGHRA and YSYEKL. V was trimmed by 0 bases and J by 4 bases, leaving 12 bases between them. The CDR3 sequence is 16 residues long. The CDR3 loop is CASSQDLRGSTGELFF. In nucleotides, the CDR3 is TGCGCCAGCAGCCAAGATTTGCGGGGAAGCACCGGGGAGCTGTTTTTT.

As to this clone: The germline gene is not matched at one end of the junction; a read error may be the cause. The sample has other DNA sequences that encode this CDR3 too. The CDR3 is CASDEGVAGATGQHF. CDR3 bases: TGTGCCAGCGACGAGGGGGTAGCGGGGGCAACGGGCCAGCACTTC. The chain employs TRBV10-2 and TRBJ2-5; 9 bases are shared with TRBD2. There are 15 residues in the CDR3. Germline CDR1 reads WSHSY; CDR2 reads SAAADI.

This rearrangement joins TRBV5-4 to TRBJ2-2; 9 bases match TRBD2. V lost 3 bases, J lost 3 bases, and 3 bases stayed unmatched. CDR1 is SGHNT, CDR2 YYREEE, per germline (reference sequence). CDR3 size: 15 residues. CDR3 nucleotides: TGTGCCAGCAGCTCTCTAGCGGGGTACACCGGGGAGCTGTTTTTT. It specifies CASSSLAGYTGELFF.

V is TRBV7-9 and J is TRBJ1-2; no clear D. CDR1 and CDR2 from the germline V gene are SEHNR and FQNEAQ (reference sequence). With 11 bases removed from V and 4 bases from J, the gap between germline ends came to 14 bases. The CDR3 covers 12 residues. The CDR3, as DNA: TGTGCCCTAGGTTCCTGGGCCTATGGCTACACCTTC. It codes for CALGSWAYGYTF.